This T cell receptor beta chain emerged from a study of blood T cell repertoires in COVID-19. Study overall: Spain, Italy and the United States supplied samples that represented acute and convalescent COVID-19.

TCRdb keeps only in-frame clones here, not all; method: immunoSEQ multiplex PCR. The table records fewer than 200,000 clones, 75% to 95% of them present only once. The clonotype originates from a man aged 45 to 65 with acute or convalescent COVID-19. The sequencing input was peripheral blood.

CDR3 sequence reads: CASIPTSSGDTQYF. CDR3 in DNA: TGTGCCAGCATACCGACTTCCTCGGGGGATACGCAGTATTTT. The V gene is TRBV5-6, the J gene TRBJ2-3, with D possibly matching TRBD2 (5 bases). With 6 bases removed from V and 6 bases from J, the gap between germline ends came to 17 bases. The CDR3 sequence is 14 residues long. Germline CDR1 reads SGHDT; CDR2 reads YYEEEE.